These 16 T cell receptor beta chains came from one sample sequenced in a study of cytomegalovirus exposure and HLA in healthy donors. Amplification used 60 Vbeta primers and 13 Jbeta primers. Method: immunoSEQ multiplex PCR; TCRdb's copy keeps in-frame clones and lacks some. The sample has nearly 95,000 clones; roughly 63% are singletons. Sequencing used PBMCs. Receptor source: a woman aged 30 to 39 in good health and CMV-seronegative.

This clone has only a few counts. Other nucleotide sequences from this sample produce the same CDR3. The V and J genes are TRBV5-1 and TRBJ2-7, with 10 bases that match TRBD1. CDR3 size: 15 residues. With V trimmed by 0 bases and J by 2 bases, 2 bases remained unmatched. CDR1 is SGHRS, CDR2 YFSETQ, per germline. CDR3 in DNA: TGCGCCAGCAGCTTGGACGGACAGGGGGCCTACGAGCAGTACTTC. It yields the protein CASSLDGQGAYEQYF. Based on the CDR3 plus reference TRBV5-1 and TRBJ2-7, the full variable domain is KAGVTQTPRYLIKTRGQQVTLSCSPISGHRSVSWYQQTPGQGLQFLFEYFSETQRNKGNFPGRFSGRQFSNSRSEMNVSTLELGDSALYLCASSLDGQGAYEQYFGPGTRLTVT.

The rearrangement joins TRBV6-1 to TRBJ2-7; unclear D gene. With 2 bases removed from V and 3 bases from J, the gap between germline ends came to 8 bases. This CDR3 has 13 residues. The V gene's germline CDR1 is MNHNS and CDR2 SASEGT. This CDR3 reads CASSELYSYEQYF. The DNA for the CDR3 is TGTGCCAGCAGTGAATTGTACAGCTACGAGCAGTACTTC.

This chain uses TRBV6-1 with TRBJ2-7; TRBD2 matches at 7 bases. V lost 11 bases to trimming and J lost 1 base; unmatched junction nucleotides: 5. CDR3 length equals 12 residues. CDR1 is MNHNS, CDR2 SASEGT, per germline. CDR3 DNA: TGTGCCGCGTCGGGGGGTTCCTACGAGCAGTACTTC. Its translation is CAASGGSYEQYF.

This chain connects TRBV19 to TRBJ2-7; possible D gene TRBD2, 6 bases. The CDR3 consists of 16 residues. Trimming cost V 4 bases and J 0 bases, with 16 bases left between them. The germline gives CDR1 LNHDA, CDR2 SQIVND (reference sequence). This chain's CDR3 is CASSKGGSRGSYEQYF. The CDR3 bases are TGTGCCAGTAGTAAGGGAGGTTCGAGGGGCTCCTACGAGCAGTACTTC.

The chain combines TRBV2 with TRBJ2-5, with D hard to call. The germline V gene has CDR1 SNHLY and CDR2 FYNNEI. Deletions cut 11 bases from V and 0 bases from J, with 13 bases between. The CDR3 is 13 residues long. The CDR3 DNA reads TGTGCCGCGGCTCGCCTGTACCAAGAGACCCAGTACTTC. This translates into CAAARLYQETQYF.

The chain has TRBV28 and TRBJ1-2; TRBD1 matches at 7 bases. V was pared by 2 bases and J by 6 bases, with 6 bases of the junction left unmatched. CDR1 is MDHEN, CDR2 SYDVKM, per germline. This CDR3 has 14 amino acids. The CDR3 region has the DNA TGTGCCAGCAGTTTAACGAGCAGGGGGGATGGCTACACCTTC. Amino acid sequence: CASSLTSRGDGYTF.

The chain links TRBV2 to TRBJ2-5, with D perhaps TRBD2 (5 bases). Germline CDR1 and CDR2: SNHLY and FYNNEI. The V end lost 9 bases, the J end lost 2 bases, and 16 bases lay between the germline ends. The CDR3 sequence is 14 residues long. CDR3 in amino acids: CASCEGRIQETQYF. DNA of the CDR3: TGTGCCAGTTGCGAGGGTAGGATTCAAGAGACCCAGTACTTC.

V and J are TRBV5-1 and TRBJ2-7; 7 bases match TRBD1. V lost 4 bases to trimming and J lost 2 bases; unmatched junction nucleotides: 9. Germline V gene sequence: CDR1 SGHRS, CDR2 YFSETQ. This CDR3 has 15 residues. Here the CDR3 reads CASSLGQALAYEQYF. DNA of the CDR3: TGCGCCAGCAGCCTAGGACAGGCGCTTGCCTACGAGCAGTACTTC.

The V call is TRBV7-2, the J call TRBJ2-3; 8 bases agree with TRBD1. V was pared by 1 base and J by 3 bases, with 9 bases of the junction left unmatched. CDR3 length: 17 residues. Germline lookup yields CDR1 SGHTA and CDR2 FQGNSA. CDR3 amino acids: CASSLVGRTGGTDTQYF. In DNA, the CDR3 is TGTGCCAGCAGCTTAGTAGGTCGCACAGGGGGGACAGATACGCAGTATTTT.

V gene TRBV25-1 combines with J gene TRBJ2-5; TRBD2 matches at 13 bases. The CDR3 covers 15 residues. The ends lost 5 bases at V and 2 bases at J; junction bases unmatched: 2. CDR1 and CDR2 from the germline V gene are MGHDK and SYGVNS. This chain's CDR3 is CASSRLAGGQETQYF. CDR3 DNA: TGTGCCAGCAGTAGACTAGCGGGGGGACAAGAGACCCAGTACTTC.

This clone has just a few counts. The rearrangement joins TRBV19 to TRBJ1-5; D unresolved. Germline V gene lookup returns CDR1 LNHDA and CDR2 SQIVND (reference sequence). This CDR3 contains 14 residues. Trimming took off 4 bases at V and 0 bases at J, with 7 bases between the two ends. The CDR3 DNA is TGTGCCAGTAGTAGCGCAAATAGCAATCAGCCCCAGCATTTT. As protein: CASSSANSNQPQHF.

The J gene is TRBJ1-4, the V gene TRBV18, with 10 bases aligning to TRBD1. Germline CDR1 and CDR2: KGHSH and LQKENI. The V and J ends lost 6 bases and 5 bases, in that order; junction bases with no gene match: 3. The CDR3 spans 14 residues. The chain's CDR3 is CASSGQGGNEKLFF. The CDR3 DNA sequence: TGTGCCAGCTCCGGACAGGGGGGCAATGAAAAACTGTTTTTT. The full variable domain, completed using reference TRBV18 and TRBJ1-4, is NAGVMQNPRHLVRRRGQEARLRCSPMKGHSHVYWYRQLPEEGLKFMVYLQKENIIDESGMPKERFSAEFPKEGPSILRIQQVVRGDSAAYFCASSGQGGNEKLFFGSGTQLSVL.

In the case of this clone: One end of the junction is discordant with germline, which a read error may explain. The chain has TRBV7-2 and TRBJ2-3; TRBD2 aligns across 10 bases. Germline assignment: CDR1 SGHTA and CDR2 FQGNSA. The CDR3 has 16 amino acids. The CDR3 DNA is TGTGCCAGCAGCTTAGCGGCTAGCGGGAGTCTAGATATGCAGTATTTT. It yields the protein CASSLAASGSLDMQYF.

The chain carries TRBV25-1 and TRBJ2-1; 8 nucleotides agree with TRBD2. Germline V gives CDR1 MGHDK, CDR2 SYGVNS. The J segment lost 1 base and the V segment lost 7 bases, leaving 3 bases of the junction unmatched. This CDR3 has 14 amino acids. CDR3 residues: CASNGGGSYNEQFF. CDR3 bases: TGTGCCAGCAATGGCGGGGGGTCCTACAATGAGCAGTTCTTC.

This chain joins TRBV19 and TRBJ1-3, with D unclear. Germline V gives CDR1 LNHDA, CDR2 SQIVND (reference sequence). There are 17 residues in the CDR3. V lost 3 bases, J lost 0 bases, and 15 bases lay in between. CDR3 bases: TGTGCCAGTAGTATTAGTAGCAGCCGAATCTCTGGAAACACCATATATTTT. Translating gives CASSISSSRISGNTIYF.

V and J are TRBV25-1 and TRBJ2-3; D perhaps matches TRBD2 (7 bases). Germline V gene sequence: CDR1 MGHDK, CDR2 SYGVNS. V lost 2 bases and J lost 12, with 30 bases in between. The CDR3 extends over 18 amino acids. The CDR3 here is CASSEGTARGGPSQVQYF. CDR3 DNA: TGTGCCAGCAGTGAAGGGACTGCGAGGGGGGGGCCCAGTCAAGTACAGTATTTT.